The rows below give T cell receptor beta chains drawn from one sample of a study of T cell repertoires in cytomegalovirus infection. Their specific antigens are unknown. TCRdb reprocessed the reads with MiXCR, giving one entry per CDR3 protein. This table holds about 890,000 distinct CDR3 sequences, 30% to 40% found once. Sequences were derived from cultured CD8+ T cells from PBMCs, sampled from culture after CMV antigen stimulation. Receptors were obtained from a human donor in good health (CMV status not recorded). Some clones in this sample may be carry-over from other donors' samples. Each CDR3 is given with its conserved first and last residue. The D gene is left open where the match is weak. Size is stated for part of the rows, as once, few or many counts, or as a class when the clone is expanded.

d_call	v_call	clone_size	j_call	cdr3_nt	cdr3_aa
.	TRBV4-1	.	TRBJ2-7	TGCGCCAGCAGCCAAGAACTAGCCAGCACCTACGAGCAGTACTTC	CASSQELASTYEQYF
.	TRBV6-6	few	TRBJ1-5	TGTGCCAGCAGTTACCGAAGGCAGGGGCTCAATCAGCCCCAGCATTTT	CASSYRRQGLNQPQHF
.	TRBV7-8	.	TRBJ1-1	TGTGCCAGCAGCTATAGACGGGGCGCGTTATCGTTTCTGAACACTGAAGCTTCCTTT	CASSYRRGALSFLNTEASF
.	TRBV6-5	.	TRBJ1-2	TGTGCCAGCAGTTACTCGGGGGGGGGACCTAACTATGGCTACACCTTC	CASSYSGGGPNYGYTF
.	TRBV27	.	TRBJ1-2	TGTGCCAGCAGGAGCCTTAACTATGGCTACACCTTC	CASRSLNYGYTF
.	TRBV19	few	TRBJ1-1	TGTGCCAGTAGTATGGGTTTGGGCACCACTGAAGCTTTCTTT	CASSMGLGTTEAFF
.	TRBV19	.	TRBJ1-1	TGTGCCAGTAGTACCCAATACAGGGACACTGAAGCTTTCTTT	CASSTQYRDTEAFF
.	TRBV5-5	.	TRBJ2-5	TGTGCCAGCAGGCTTGGGTCAAAGACCCAGTACTTC	CASRLGSKTQYF
TRBD1	TRBV29-1	few	TRBJ1-2	TGCAGCGTTGAATGGCCGGGACAGACCATATATGGCTACACCTTC	CSVEWPGQTIYGYTF
.	TRBV28	.	TRBJ2-3	TGTGCCAGCAGTTCTAATCTATACGCGGGCGGGCCATCTAGGACAGATACGCAGTATTTT	CASSSNLYAGGPSRTDTQYF
TRBD1	TRBV7-9	few	TRBJ2-2	TGTGCCAGCAGCGGATCAGGGGGCCCGAACACCGGGGAGCTGTTTTTT	CASSGSGGPNTGELFF
.	TRBV25-1	few	TRBJ2-6	TGTGCCAGCAGTGGTCGATCCAGGGTTACTTACTCTGGGGCCAACGTCCTGACTTTC	CASSGRSRVTYSGANVLTF
.	TRBV6-5	.	TRBJ1-2	TGTGCCAGCAGTTACTCAGCGGCAGGAAATTCCTATGGCTACACCTTC	CASSYSAAGNSYGYTF
.	TRBV10-2	.	TRBJ1-4	TGCGCCAGCAGCCGCGAATCCCTCCTTGGGGAAAAACTGTTTTTT	CASSRESLLGEKLFF
TRBD1	TRBV12-3/TRBV12-4	.	TRBJ2-4	TGTGCCAGCAGCCAGGGCACAGGGGGCGCTTTGGGGGCCAAAAACATTCAGTACTTC	CASSQGTGGALGAKNIQYF
.	TRBV10-3	.	TRBJ2-7	TGTGCCATCAGTGAGAGGTTCGCACCCCGGGAGACCTACGAGCAGTACTTC	CAISERFAPRETYEQYF
TRBD2	TRBV7-8	few	TRBJ2-5	TGTGCCAGCAGCTTAGATTTACTAGCGGGGGGGCGGGAGACCCAGTACTTC	CASSLDLLAGGRETQYF
.	TRBV24-1	.	TRBJ2-5	TGTGCCACCAGTGTCCCAGGGCGGAGAAGAGAGACCCAGTACTTC	CATSVPGRRRETQYF
.	TRBV7-9	.	TRBJ1-1	TGTGCCAGCAGCTTAAGGACAGAGAACACTGAAGCTTTCTTT	CASSLRTENTEAFF
.	TRBV29-1	.	TRBJ2-1	TGCAGCGTTGGGGGCCCTAGGGGTTACAATGAGCAGTTCTTC	CSVGGPRGYNEQFF
TRBD1	TRBV6-5	few	TRBJ2-1	TGTGCCAGCACTCTGGACAGGGCTAACTACAATGAGCAGTTCTTC	CASTLDRANYNEQFF
TRBD2	TRBV6-5	few	TRBJ2-4	TGTGCCAGCAGTCCCCTGACTAGCGGGGGTGCGATTCAGTACTTC	CASSPLTSGGAIQYF
TRBD1	TRBV12-3/TRBV12-4	.	TRBJ2-2	TGTGCCAGCAGGGGACAGGGACTGACCGGGGAGCTGTTTTTT	CASRGQGLTGELFF
.	TRBV12-3/TRBV12-4	.	TRBJ1-1	TGTGCCAGCAGTTTGCCAGGTAAAACTGAAGCTTTCTTT	CASSLPGKTEAFF
TRBD1	TRBV19	.	TRBJ2-2	TGTGCCAGTAGTATAATCGGGACAGGGAGACCGAACACCGGGGAGCTGTTTTTT	CASSIIGTGRPNTGELFF
TRBD2	TRBV7-2	many	TRBJ2-3	TGTGCCAGCAGCTTTAGTTTACTAGCGGGATTCACAGATACGCAGTATTTT	CASSFSLLAGFTDTQYF
TRBD2	TRBV14	few	TRBJ2-1	TGTGCCAGCAGCCGCCGGGGGGAGGCCAATGAGCAGTTCTTC	CASSRRGEANEQFF
TRBD1	TRBV7-8	many	TRBJ2-5	TGTGCCAGCAGCACTGACAGGGAACCGTACCAAGAGACCCAGTACTTC	CASSTDREPYQETQYF
.	TRBV7-8	many	TRBJ1-2	TGTGCCAGCAGCGACTCGGGAGGAGCCCTCAACTATGGCTACACCTTC	CASSDSGGALNYGYTF
.	TRBV20-1	.	TRBJ2-5	TGCAGTGCCCTCGGGGGGCCGGCAGAGACCCAGTACTTC	CSALGGPAETQYF
.	TRBV6-1	few	TRBJ2-7	TGTGCCAGCAGTCCCGGGACAACCAACTCCTACGAGCAGTACTTC	CASSPGTTNSYEQYF
.	TRBV24-1	.	TRBJ1-2	TGTGCCACCAGTGATTTGCAGGACAGCCGCCCCTATGGCTACACCTTC	CATSDLQDSRPYGYTF
.	TRBV4-1	.	TRBJ2-1	TGCGCCAGCACCCGAAAACCGGGACTCGAATACAATGAGCAGTTCTTC	CASTRKPGLEYNEQFF
.	TRBV9	.	TRBJ2-1	TGTGCCAGCAGCGTAGGGGGTCCGTCTTCTGGGGTGCAGTTCTTC	CASSVGGPSSGVQFF
TRBD1	TRBV7-2	many	TRBJ2-3	TGTGCCAGCAGCCTCAGGGGGCGGCCGAGCACAGATACGCAGTATTTT	CASSLRGRPSTDTQYF
TRBD1	TRBV2	few	TRBJ1-4	TGTGCCAGCAGTGACCGGACAGGGGTTGGTGAAAAACTGTTTTTT	CASSDRTGVGEKLFF